This T cell receptor (beta chain) was recorded in a study of identical twins. Everyone who donated was a healthy Caucasian. At least ten counts were recorded for this clonotype. Its antigen is currently unknown. General study points: Alpha sequences that were out-of-frame and twin-shared showed an excess of low generation probability. Fewer insertions marked abundant cord blood beta clonotypes; young adult naive trended weakly, memory not at all.

The CDR3 consists of 12 residues. V lost 0 bases and J 6 bases, leaving 9 bases between the germline ends. Per the germline V gene, CDR1 is DFQATT and CDR2 is SNEGSKA (reference sequence). TCRdb used MiXCR to reprocess the 5' RACE reads, holding one entry per CDR3 protein. This table holds hundreds of thousands of distinct CDR3 sequences, 12% found once. The same sample was also studied in work on yellow fever vaccine responses in identical twins.

This TCR derives from a woman between 18 and 29 years old in good health. The rearrangement links TRBV20-1 to TRBJ2-7; D is perhaps TRBD2 (5 bases). Sequencing was performed on CD8+ T cells sorted from blood. The DNA of the CDR3 is TGCAGTGCTAGAGATAGGGAGTTCGAGCAGTACTTC. Translated: CSARDREFEQYF.